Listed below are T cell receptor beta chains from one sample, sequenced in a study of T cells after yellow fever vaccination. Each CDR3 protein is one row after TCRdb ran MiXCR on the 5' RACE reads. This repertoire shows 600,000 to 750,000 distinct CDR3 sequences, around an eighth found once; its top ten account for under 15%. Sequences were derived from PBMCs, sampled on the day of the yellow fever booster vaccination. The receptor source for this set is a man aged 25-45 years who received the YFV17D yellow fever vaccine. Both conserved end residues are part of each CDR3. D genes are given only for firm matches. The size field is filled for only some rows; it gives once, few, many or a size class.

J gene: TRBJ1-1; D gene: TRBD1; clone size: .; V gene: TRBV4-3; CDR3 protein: CASSPWAGGGTEAFF; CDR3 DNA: TGCGCCAGCAGCCCTTGGGCAGGGGGGGGCACTGAAGCTTTCTTT
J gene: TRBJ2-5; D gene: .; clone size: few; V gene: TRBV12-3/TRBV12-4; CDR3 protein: CASSRDGPPETQYF; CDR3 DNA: TGTGCCAGCAGCCGGGACGGGCCCCCAGAGACCCAGTACTTC
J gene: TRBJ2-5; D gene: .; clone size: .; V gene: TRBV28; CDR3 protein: CASSLGFSALVGQETQYF; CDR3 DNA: TGTGCCAGCAGTTTAGGCTTTTCGGCCCTTGTAGGCCAAGAGACCCAGTACTTC
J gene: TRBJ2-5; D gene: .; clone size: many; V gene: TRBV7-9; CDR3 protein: CASSLDKQETQYF; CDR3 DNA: TGTGCCAGCAGCTTAGATAAACAAGAGACCCAGTACTTC
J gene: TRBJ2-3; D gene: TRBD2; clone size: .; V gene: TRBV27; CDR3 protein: CASSSLAEPTDTQYF; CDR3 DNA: TGTGCCAGCAGTTCCCTAGCGGAGCCCACAGATACGCAGTATTTT
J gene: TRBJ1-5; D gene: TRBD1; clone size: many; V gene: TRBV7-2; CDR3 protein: CASSTTGPQPQHF; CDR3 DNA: TGTGCCAGCAGCACGACAGGGCCCCAGCCCCAGCATTTT
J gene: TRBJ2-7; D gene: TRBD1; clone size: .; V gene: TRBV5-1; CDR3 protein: CASSLSQGSEQYF; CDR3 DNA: TGCGCCAGCAGCTTATCACAGGGGTCCGAGCAGTACTTC
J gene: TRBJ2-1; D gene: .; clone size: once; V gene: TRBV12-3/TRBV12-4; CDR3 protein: CASTLRFSSYDEQFF; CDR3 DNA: TGTGCCAGCACTTTACGTTTTAGCTCCTACGATGAGCAGTTCTTC
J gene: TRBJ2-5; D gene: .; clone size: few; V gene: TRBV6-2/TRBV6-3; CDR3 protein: CASRHESRGRTTKETQYF; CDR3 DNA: TGTGCCAGCAGACACGAGAGCAGAGGCCGGACTACTAAAGAGACCCAGTACTTC
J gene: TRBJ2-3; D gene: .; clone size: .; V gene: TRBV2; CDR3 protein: CASSEVGLEFGVSTDTQYF; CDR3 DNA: TGTGCCAGCAGTGAAGTTGGCCTGGAATTCGGGGTATCCACAGATACGCAGTATTTT
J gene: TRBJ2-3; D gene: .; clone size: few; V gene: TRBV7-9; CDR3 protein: CASSLDLGATDTQYF; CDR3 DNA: TGTGCCAGCAGCTTAGATTTAGGGGCCACAGATACGCAGTATTTT
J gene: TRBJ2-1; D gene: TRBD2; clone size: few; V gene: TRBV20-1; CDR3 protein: CSAREAGGPGDEQFF; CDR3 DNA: TGCAGTGCTAGAGAAGCGGGAGGGCCGGGGGATGAGCAGTTCTTC
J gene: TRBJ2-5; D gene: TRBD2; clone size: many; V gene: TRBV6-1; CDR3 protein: CASSEAVAGVETQYF; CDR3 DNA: TGTGCCAGCAGTGAAGCGGTAGCGGGAGTGGAGACCCAGTACTTC
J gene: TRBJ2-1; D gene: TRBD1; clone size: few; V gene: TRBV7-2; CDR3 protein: CASSPDRAYNEQFF; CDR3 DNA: TGTGCCAGCAGCCCGGACAGGGCCTACAATGAGCAGTTCTTC
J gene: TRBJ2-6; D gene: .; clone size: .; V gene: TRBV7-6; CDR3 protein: CASSSRPAGANVLTF; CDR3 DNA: TGTGCCAGCAGCTCCCGGCCAGCTGGGGCCAACGTCCTGACTTTC
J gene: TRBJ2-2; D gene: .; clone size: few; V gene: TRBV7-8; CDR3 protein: CASSLEVEPGELFF; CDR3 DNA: TGTGCCAGCAGCTTAGAAGTAGAGCCCGGGGAGCTGTTTTTT
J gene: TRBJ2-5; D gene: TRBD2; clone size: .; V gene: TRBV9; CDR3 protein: CASSVGLAGVSETQYF; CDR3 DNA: TGTGCCAGCAGCGTAGGTCTAGCGGGAGTGTCAGAGACCCAGTACTTC
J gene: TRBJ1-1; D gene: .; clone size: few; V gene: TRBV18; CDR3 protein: CASSPMNTEAFF; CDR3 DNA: TGTGCCAGCTCACCGATGAACACTGAAGCTTTCTTT
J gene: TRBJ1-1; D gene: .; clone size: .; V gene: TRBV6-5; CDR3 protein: CASSYNNLNTEAFF; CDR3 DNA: TGTGCCAGCAGTTACAACAATCTGAACACTGAAGCTTTCTTT
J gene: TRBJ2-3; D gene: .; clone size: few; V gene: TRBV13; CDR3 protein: CASSLGGLANTQYF; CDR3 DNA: TGTGCCAGCAGCTTAGGAGGCCTTGCGAATACGCAGTATTTT
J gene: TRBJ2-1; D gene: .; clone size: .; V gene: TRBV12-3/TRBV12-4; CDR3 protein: CVSSRPYFHSGYSYNEQFF; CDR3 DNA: TGTGTCAGCAGTCGCCCCTATTTTCATAGCGGCTATTCCTACAATGAGCAGTTCTTC
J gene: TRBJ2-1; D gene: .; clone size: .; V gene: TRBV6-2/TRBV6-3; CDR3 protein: CASSFSWGNEQFF; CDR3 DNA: TGTGCCAGCTCGTTTTCTTGGGGGAATGAGCAGTTCTTC
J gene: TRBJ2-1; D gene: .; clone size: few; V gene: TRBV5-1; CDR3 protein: CASSLEDWRYNEQFF; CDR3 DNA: TGCGCCAGCAGCTTGGAGGACTGGCGGTACAATGAGCAGTTCTTC
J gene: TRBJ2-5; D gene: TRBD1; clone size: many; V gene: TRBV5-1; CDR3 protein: CASSLAGTGRETQYF; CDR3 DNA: TGCGCCAGCAGCTTGGCCGGGACAGGGAGGGAGACCCAGTACTTC
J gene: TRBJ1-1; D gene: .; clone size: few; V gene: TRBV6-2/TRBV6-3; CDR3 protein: CASSIVPRGTEAFF; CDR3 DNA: TGTGCCAGCAGTATAGTCCCCAGAGGGACTGAAGCTTTCTTT
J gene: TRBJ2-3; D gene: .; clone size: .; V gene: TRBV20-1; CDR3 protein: CSARPLQGSADTQYF; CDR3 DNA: TGCAGTGCTAGACCGCTGCAGGGGAGCGCAGATACGCAGTATTTT
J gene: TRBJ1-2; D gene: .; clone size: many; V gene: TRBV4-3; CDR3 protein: CASSRYTDANGYTF; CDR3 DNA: TGCGCCAGCAGCCGCTATACTGACGCCAATGGCTACACCTTC
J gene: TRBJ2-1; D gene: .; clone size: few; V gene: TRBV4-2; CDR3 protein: CASSQEGAHTTYNEQFF; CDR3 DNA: TGTGCCAGCAGCCAAGAGGGAGCGCATACCACCTACAATGAGCAGTTCTTC
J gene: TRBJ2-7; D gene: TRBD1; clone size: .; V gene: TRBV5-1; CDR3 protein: CASSPRQGTGYEQYF; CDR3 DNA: TGCGCCAGCAGCCCGAGACAGGGTACCGGATACGAGCAGTACTTC
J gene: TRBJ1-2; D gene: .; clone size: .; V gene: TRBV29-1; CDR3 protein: CSVEGGFYGYTF; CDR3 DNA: TGCAGCGTTGAAGGGGGCTTCTATGGCTACACCTTC
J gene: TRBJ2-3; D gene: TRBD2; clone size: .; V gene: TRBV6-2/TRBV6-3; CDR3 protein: CASRASGSYADTQYF; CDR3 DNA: TGTGCCAGCAGAGCTAGCGGGAGTTATGCAGATACGCAGTATTTT
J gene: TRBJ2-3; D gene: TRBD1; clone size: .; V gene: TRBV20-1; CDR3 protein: CSANQGGRGTDTQYF; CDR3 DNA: TGCAGTGCCAATCAAGGGGGCCGAGGCACAGATACGCAGTATTTT
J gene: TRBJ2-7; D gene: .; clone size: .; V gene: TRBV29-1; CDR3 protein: CSAKGGQSYEQYF; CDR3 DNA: TGCAGCGCCAAAGGTGGACAGTCCTACGAGCAGTACTTC
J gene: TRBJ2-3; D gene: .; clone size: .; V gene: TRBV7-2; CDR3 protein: CASSLVGADTDTQYF; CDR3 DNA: TGTGCCAGCAGCTTAGTGGGGGCGGACACAGATACGCAGTATTTT
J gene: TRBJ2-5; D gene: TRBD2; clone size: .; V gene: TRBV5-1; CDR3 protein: CASSLENSASGWFGTQYF; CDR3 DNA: TGCGCCAGCAGCTTGGAGAATTCGGCTAGCGGTTGGTTTGGGACCCAGTACTTC
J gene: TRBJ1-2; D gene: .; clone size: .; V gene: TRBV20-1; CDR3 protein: CSAPLRASGYTF; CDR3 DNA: TGCAGTGCGCCGCTCAGGGCCAGTGGCTACACCTTC
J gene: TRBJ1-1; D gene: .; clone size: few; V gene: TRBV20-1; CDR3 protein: CSARPYGNTEAFF; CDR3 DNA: TGCAGTGCTAGGCCGTACGGGAACACTGAAGCTTTCTTT
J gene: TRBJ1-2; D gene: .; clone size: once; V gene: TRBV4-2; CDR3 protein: CAIGPGGLCGYTF; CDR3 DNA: TGTGCCATCGGCCCCGGGGGCCTCTGCGGCTACACCTTC
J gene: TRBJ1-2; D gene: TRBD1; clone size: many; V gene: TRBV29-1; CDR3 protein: CSVADRGWDGYTF; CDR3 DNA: TGCAGCGTTGCCGACAGGGGGTGGGATGGCTACACCTTC
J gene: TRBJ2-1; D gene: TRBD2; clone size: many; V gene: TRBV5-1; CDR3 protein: CASSLGTSAYNEQFF; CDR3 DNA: TGTGCCAGCAGCCTCGGGACTAGCGCTTACAATGAGCAGTTCTTC
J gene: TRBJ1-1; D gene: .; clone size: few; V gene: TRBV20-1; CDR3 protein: CSAGTNTEAFF; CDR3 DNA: TGCAGTGCAGGGACGAACACTGAAGCTTTCTTT
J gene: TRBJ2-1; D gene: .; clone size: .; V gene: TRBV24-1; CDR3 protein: CATSGVRELGSSYNEQFF; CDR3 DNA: TGTGCCACCAGTGGTGTCAGGGAGTTAGGAAGCTCCTACAATGAGCAGTTCTTC
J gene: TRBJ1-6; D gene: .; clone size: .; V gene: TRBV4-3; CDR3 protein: CASSQDRDLRPLHF; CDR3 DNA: TGCGCCAGCAGCCAAGACAGGGACCTTCGGCCCCTCCACTTT
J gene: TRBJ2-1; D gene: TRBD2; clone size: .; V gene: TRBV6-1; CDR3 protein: CASSSEGTSGTYNEQFF; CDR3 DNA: TGTGCCAGCAGCTCCGAAGGGACTAGCGGGACATACAATGAGCAGTTCTTC
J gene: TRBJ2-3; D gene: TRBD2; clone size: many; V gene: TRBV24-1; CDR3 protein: CATSEPLAGVTDTQYF; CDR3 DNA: TGTGCCACCAGTGAGCCTCTAGCGGGAGTAACGGATACGCAGTATTTT
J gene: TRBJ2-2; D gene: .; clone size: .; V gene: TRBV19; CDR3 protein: CASRAWGAGELFF; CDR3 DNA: TGTGCCAGTAGGGCGTGGGGGGCCGGGGAGCTGTTTTTT
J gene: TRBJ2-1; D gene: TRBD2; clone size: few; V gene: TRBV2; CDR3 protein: CASTLLAGADNEQFF; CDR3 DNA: TGTGCCAGCACACTACTAGCGGGAGCTGACAATGAGCAGTTCTTC
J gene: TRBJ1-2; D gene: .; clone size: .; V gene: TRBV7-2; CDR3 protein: CASSLSTEAYGYTF; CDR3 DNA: TGTGCCAGCAGCTTATCGACAGAGGCCTATGGCTACACCTTC
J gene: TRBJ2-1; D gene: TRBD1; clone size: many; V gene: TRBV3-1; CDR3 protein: CASSPSGTGRGEQFF; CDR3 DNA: TGTGCCAGCAGCCCCTCCGGGACAGGGCGTGGTGAGCAGTTCTTC
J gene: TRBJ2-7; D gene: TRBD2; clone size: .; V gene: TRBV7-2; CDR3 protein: CASSLNPGGTYEQYF; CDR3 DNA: TGTGCCAGCAGCTTAAATCCGGGGGGAACCTACGAGCAGTACTTC
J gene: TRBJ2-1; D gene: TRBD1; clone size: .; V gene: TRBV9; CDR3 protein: CASSVGTGTNEQFF; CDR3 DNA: TGTGCCAGCAGCGTGGGGACAGGGACCAATGAGCAGTTCTTC
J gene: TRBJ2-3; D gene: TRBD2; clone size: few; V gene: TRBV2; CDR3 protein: CASSERGAGVRADTQYF; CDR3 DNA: TGTGCCAGCAGTGAAAGGGGAGCGGGAGTACGCGCAGATACGCAGTATTTT
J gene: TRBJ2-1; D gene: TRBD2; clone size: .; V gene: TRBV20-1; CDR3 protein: CSAKTGTSGSRSYNEQFF; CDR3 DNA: TGCAGTGCTAAAACCGGGACTAGCGGGAGTAGGTCCTACAATGAGCAGTTCTTC
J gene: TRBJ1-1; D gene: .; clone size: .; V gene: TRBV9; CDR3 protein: CASSVGPGIGGSEAFF; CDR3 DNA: TGTGCCAGCAGCGTAGGTCCAGGTATAGGTGGCTCTGAAGCTTTCTTT
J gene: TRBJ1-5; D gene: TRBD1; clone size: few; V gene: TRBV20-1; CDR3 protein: CSARPTGASQPQHF; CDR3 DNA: TGCAGTGCTAGACCAACAGGGGCCTCGCAGCCCCAGCATTTT
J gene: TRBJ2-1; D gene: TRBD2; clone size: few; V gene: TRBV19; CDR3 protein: CASSIELAGYYNEQFF; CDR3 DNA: TGTGCCAGTAGTATAGAACTAGCGGGATATTACAATGAGCAGTTCTTC
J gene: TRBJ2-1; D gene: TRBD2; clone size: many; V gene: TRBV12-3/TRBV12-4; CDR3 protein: CASTYGGGIASNEQFF; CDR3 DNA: TGTGCCAGCACCTACGGGGGGGGAATTGCTTCCAATGAGCAGTTCTTC
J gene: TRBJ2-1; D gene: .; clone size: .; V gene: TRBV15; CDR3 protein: CATSRDNLIYNEQFF; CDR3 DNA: TGTGCCACCAGCAGAGACAACTTGATTTACAATGAGCAGTTCTTC
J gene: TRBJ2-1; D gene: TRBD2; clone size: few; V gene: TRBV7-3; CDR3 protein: CASSPRLAASYNEQFF; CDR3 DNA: TGTGCCAGCAGCCCTAGACTAGCGGCCTCCTACAATGAGCAGTTCTTC
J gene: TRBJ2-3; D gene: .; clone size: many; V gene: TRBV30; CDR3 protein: CAWSVPGSSTDTQYF; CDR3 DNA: TGTGCCTGGAGTGTACCCGGATCAAGCACAGATACGCAGTATTTT